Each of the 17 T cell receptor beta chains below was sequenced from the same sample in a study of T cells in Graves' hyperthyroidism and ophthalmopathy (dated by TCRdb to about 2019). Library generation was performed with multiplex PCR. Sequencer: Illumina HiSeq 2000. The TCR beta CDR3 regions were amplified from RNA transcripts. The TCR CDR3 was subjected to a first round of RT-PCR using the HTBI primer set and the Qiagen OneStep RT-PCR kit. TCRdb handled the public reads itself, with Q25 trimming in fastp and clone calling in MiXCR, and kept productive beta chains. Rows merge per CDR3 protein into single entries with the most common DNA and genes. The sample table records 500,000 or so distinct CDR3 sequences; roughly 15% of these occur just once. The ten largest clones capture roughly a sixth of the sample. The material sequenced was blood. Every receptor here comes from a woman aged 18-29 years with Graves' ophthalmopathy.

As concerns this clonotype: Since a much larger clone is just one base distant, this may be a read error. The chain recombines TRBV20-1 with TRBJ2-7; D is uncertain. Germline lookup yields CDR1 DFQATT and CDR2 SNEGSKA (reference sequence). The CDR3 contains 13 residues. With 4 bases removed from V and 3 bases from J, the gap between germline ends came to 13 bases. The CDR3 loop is CSANPSRYYEQYF. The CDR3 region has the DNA TGCAGTGCTAATCCGAGCAGATACTACGAGCAGTACTTC.

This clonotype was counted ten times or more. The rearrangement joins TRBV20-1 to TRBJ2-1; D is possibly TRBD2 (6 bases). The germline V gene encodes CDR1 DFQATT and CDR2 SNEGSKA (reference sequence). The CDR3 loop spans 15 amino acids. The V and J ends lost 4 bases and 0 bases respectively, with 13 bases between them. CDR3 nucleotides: TGCAGTGCTAATGGGGACTCGAGCTCCTACAATGAGCAGTTCTTC. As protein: CSANGDSSSYNEQFF.

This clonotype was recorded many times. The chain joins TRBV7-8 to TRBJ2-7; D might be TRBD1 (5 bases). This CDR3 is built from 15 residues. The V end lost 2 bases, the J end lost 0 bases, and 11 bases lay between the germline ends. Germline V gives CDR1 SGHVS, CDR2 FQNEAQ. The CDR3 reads CASSLFQGSSYEQYF. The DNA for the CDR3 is TGTGCCAGCAGCTTATTTCAGGGTAGCTCCTACGAGCAGTACTTC. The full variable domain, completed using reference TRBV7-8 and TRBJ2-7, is GAGVSQSPRYKVAKRGQDVALRCDPISGHVSLFWYQQALGQGPEFLTYFQNEAQLDKSGLPSDRFFAERPEGSVSTLKIQRTQQEDSAVYLCASSLFQGSSYEQYFGPGTRLTVT.

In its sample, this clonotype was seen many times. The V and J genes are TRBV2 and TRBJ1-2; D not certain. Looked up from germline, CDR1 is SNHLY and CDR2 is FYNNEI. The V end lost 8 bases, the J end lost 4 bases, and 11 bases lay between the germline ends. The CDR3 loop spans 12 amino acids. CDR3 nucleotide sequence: TGTGCCAGCGCCCACGGAATCTATGGCTACACCTTC. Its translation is CASAHGIYGYTF.

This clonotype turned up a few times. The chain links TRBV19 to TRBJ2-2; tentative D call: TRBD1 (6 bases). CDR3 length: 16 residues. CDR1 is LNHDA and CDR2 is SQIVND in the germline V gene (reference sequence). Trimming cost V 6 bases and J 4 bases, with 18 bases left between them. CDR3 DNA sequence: TGTGCCAGTAGAACCACAGGGACCCCGGGCACCGGGGAGCTGTTTTTT. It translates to CASRTTGTPGTGELFF.

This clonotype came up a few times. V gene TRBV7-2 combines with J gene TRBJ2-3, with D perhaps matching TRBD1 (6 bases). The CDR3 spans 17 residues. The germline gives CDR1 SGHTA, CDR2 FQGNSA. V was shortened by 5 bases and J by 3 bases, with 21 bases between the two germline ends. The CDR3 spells CASSPDSRGFWTDTQYF. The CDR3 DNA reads TGTGCCAGCAGCCCGGACAGCAGAGGCTTCTGGACAGATACGCAGTATTTT.

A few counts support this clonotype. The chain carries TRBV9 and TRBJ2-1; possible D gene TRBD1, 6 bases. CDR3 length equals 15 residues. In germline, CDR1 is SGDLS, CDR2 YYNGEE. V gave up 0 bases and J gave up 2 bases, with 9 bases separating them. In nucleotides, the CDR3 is TGTGCCAGCAGCGTAGGGGCAGGGGCCTACAATGAGCAGTTCTTC. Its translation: CASSVGAGAYNEQFF.

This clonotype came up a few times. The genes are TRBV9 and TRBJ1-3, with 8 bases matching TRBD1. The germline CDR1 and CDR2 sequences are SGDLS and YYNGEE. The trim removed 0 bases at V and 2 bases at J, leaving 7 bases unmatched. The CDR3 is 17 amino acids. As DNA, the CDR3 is TGTGCCAGCAGCGTAGGTGGGACAGGCATGGCTGGAAACACCATATATTTT. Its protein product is CASSVGGTGMAGNTIYF.

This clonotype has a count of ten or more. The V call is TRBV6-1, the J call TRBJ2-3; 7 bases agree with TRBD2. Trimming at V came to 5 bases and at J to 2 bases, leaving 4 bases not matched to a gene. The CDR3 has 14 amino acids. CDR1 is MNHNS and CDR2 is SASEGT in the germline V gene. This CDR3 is CASSRGVNTDTQYF. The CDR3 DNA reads TGTGCCAGCAGTCGGGGGGTAAACACAGATACGCAGTATTTT.

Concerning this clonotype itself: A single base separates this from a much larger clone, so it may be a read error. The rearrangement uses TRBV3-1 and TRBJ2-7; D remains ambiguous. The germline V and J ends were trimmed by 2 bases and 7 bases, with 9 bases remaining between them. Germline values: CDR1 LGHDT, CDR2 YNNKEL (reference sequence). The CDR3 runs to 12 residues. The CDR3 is CASSQRAGEQYF. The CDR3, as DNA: TGTGCCAGCAGCCAAAGGGCCGGGGAGCAGTACTTC.

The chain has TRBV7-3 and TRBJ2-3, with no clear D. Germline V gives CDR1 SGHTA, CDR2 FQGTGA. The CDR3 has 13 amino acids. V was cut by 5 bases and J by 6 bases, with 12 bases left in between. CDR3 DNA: TGTGCCAGCAGCCCTACCTATAAGGATACGCAGTATTTT. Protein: CASSPTYKDTQYF.

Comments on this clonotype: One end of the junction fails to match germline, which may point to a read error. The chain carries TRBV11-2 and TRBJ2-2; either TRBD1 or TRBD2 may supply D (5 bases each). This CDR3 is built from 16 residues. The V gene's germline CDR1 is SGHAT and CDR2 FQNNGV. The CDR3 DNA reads TGTGCCAGCAGCTTAGACCCCAGGGATCACACCGGGGATCTGTTTTTT. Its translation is CASSLDPRDHTGDLFF.

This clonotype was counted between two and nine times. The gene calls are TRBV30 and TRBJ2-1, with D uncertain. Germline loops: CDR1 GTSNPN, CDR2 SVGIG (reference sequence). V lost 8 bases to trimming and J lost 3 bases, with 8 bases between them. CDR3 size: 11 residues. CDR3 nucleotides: TGTGCCGTGAGGAGCTACAATGAGCAGTTCTTC. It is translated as CAVRSYNEQFF.

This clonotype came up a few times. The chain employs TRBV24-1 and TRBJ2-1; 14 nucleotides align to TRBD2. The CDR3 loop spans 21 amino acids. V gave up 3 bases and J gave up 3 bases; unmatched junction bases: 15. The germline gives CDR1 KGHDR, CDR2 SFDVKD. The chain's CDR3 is CATSDATGTSGGANDYNEQFF. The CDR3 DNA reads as TGTGCCACCAGTGATGCAACCGGGACTAGCGGGGGCGCCAACGACTACAATGAGCAGTTCTTC.

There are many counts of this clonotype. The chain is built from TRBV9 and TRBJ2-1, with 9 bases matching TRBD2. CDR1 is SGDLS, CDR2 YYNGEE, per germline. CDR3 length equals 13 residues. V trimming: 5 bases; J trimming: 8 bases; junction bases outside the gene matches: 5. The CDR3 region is CASSVGGGDEQFF. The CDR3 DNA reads TGTGCCAGCAGTGTGGGCGGGGGGGATGAGCAGTTCTTC. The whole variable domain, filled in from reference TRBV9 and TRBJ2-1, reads DSGVTQTPKHLITATGQRVTLRCSPRSGDLSVYWYQQSLDQGLQFLIQYYNGEERAKGNILERFSAQQFPDLHSELNLSSLELGDSALYFCASSVGGGDEQFFGPGTRLTVL.

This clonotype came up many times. Here the CDR3 DNA reads TGTGCCAGCAGCTTAGGCCCCCGCACGGTCACCGGGGAGCTGTTTTTT. Residues: CASSLGPRTVTGELFF. J is TRBJ2-2 and V is TRBV7-2; D is uncertain. The length of the CDR3 is 16 residues. Trimming removed 1 base from V and 4 bases from J, with 13 bases in between. In germline, CDR1 is SGHTA, CDR2 FQGNSA. The complete variable domain, with remaining parts taken from reference TRBV7-2 and TRBJ2-2, reads GAGVSQSPSNKVTEKGKDVELRCDPISGHTALYWYRQSLGQGLEFLIYFQGNSAPDKSGLPSDRFSAERTGGSVSTLTIQRTQQEDSAVYLCASSLGPRTVTGELFFGEGSRLTVL.

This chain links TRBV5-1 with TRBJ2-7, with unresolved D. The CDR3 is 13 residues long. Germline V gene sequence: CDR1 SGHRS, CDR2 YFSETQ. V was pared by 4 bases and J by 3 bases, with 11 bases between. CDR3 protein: CASSPERIYEQYF. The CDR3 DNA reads TGCGCCAGCAGCCCCGAAAGAATCTACGAGCAGTACTTC. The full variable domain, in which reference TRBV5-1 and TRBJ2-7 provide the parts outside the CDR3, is KAGVTQTPRYLIKTRGQQVTLSCSPISGHRSVSWYQQTPGQGLQFLFEYFSETQRNKGNFPGRFSGRQFSNSRSEMNVSTLELGDSALYLCASSPERIYEQYFGPGTRLTVT.